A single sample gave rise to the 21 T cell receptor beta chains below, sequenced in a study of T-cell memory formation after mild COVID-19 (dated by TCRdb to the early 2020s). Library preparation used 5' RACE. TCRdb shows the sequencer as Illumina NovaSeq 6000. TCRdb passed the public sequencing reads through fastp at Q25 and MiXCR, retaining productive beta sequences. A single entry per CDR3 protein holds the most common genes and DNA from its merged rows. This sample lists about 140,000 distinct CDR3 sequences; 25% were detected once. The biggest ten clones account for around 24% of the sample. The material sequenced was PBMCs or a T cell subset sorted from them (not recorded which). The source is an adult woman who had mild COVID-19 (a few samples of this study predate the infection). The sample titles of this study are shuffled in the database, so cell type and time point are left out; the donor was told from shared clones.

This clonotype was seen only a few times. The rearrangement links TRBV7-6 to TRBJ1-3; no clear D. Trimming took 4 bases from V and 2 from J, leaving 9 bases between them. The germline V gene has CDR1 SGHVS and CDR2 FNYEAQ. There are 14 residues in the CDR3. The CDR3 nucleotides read TGTGCCAGCAGCTGGGGTGGAGCTGGAAACACCATATATTTT. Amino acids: CASSWGGAGNTIYF.

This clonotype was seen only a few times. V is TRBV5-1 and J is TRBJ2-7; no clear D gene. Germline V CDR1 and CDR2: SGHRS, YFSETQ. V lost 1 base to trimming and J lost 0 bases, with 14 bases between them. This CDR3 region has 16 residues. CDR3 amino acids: CASSLFSPLSSYEQYF. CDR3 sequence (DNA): TGCGCCAGCAGCTTGTTCTCGCCGTTGAGCTCCTACGAGCAGTACTTC.

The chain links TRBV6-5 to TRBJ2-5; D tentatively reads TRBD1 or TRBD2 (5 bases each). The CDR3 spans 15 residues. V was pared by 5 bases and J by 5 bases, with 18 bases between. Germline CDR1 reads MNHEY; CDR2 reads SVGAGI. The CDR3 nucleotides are TGTGCCAGCAGTACTGGGACGTTGCTTAAGGAGACCCAGTACTTC. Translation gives CASSTGTLLKETQYF.

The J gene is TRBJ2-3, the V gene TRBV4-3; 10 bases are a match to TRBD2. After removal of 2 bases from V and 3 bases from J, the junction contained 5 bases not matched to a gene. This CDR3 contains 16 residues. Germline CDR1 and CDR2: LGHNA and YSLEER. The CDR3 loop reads CASSQFSSGRTDTQYF. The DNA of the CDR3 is TGCGCCAGCAGCCAATTTTCTAGCGGGAGAACAGATACGCAGTATTTT.

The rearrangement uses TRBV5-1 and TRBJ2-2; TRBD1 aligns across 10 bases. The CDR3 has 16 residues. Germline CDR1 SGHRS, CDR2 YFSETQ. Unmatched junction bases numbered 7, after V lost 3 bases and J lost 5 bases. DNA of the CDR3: TGCGCCAGCAGCTCCCGGGACAGGGGTTTGACCGGGGAGCTGTTTTTT. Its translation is CASSSRDRGLTGELFF.

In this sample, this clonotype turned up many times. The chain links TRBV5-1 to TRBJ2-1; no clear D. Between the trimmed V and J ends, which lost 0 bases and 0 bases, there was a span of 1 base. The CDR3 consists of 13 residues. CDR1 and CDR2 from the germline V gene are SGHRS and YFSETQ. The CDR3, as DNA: TGCGCCAGCAGCTTGGCCTCCTACAATGAGCAGTTCTTC. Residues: CASSLASYNEQFF.

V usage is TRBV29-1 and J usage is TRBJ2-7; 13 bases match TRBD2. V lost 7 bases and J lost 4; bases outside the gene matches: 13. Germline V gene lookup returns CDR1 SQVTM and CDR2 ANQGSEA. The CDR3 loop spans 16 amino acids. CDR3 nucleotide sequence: TGCAGCGCGATCATGATTGGGACTAGCGGGGATTACGAGCAGTACTTC. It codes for CSAIMIGTSGDYEQYF.

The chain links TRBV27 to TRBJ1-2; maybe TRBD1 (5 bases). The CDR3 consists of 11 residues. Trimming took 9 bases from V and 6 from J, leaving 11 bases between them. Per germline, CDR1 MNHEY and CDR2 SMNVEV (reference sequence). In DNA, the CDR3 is TGTGCCAGTAATGGGGGGGATGGCTACACCTTC. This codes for CASNGGDGYTF.

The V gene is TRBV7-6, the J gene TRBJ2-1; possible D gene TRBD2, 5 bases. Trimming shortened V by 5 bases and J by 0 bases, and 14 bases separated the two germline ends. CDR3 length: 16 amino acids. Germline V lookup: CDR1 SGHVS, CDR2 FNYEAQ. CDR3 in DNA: TGTGCCAGCAGCGATGACGCCGGAGGCTCCTACAATGAGCAGTTCTTC. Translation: CASSDDAGGSYNEQFF.

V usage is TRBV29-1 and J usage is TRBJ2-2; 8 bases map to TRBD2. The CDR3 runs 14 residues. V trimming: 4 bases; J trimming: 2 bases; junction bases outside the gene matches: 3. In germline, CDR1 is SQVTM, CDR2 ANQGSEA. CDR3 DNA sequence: TGCAGCGTTGTCGGGGGGGACAACACCGGGGAGCTGTTTTTT. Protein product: CSVVGGDNTGELFF.

CDR3 nucleotide sequence: TGTGCCAGCAGTTCGAAGAGATCCTATAATTCACCCCTCCACTTT. Translating gives CASSSKRSYNSPLHF. The V and J genes are TRBV27 and TRBJ1-6; D gene uncertain. Germline CDR1 is MNHEY and CDR2 is SMNVEV (reference sequence). The CDR3 is made up of 15 amino acids. The V gene lost 4 bases and the J gene lost 1 base, with 8 bases spanning the gap.

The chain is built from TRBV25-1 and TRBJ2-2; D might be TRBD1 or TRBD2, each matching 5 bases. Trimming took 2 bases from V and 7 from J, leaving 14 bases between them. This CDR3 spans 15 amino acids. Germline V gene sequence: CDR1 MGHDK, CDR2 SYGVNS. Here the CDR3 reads CASSERGTVGGELFF. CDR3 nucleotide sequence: TGTGCCAGCAGTGAACGGGGCACTGTGGGCGGGGAGCTGTTTTTT.

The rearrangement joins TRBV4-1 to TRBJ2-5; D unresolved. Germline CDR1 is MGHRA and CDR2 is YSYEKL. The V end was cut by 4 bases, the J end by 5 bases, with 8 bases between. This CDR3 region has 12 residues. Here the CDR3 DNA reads TGCGCCAGCAGCCCCAATAGGGAGACCCAGTACTTC. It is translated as CASSPNRETQYF.

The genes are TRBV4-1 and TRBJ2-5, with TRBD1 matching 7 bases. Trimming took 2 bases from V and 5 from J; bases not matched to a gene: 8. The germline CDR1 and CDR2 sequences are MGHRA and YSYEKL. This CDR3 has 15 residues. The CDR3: CASSQPGQPGETQYF. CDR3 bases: TGCGCCAGCAGCCAACCGGGACAGCCTGGGGAGACCCAGTACTTC.

CDR3 coding DNA: TGTGCCATCAGCGTCGACGGTTACAATGAGCAGTTCTTC. Protein: CAISVDGYNEQFF. V and J are TRBV10-3 and TRBJ2-1; no definite D call. V was trimmed by 6 bases and J by 4 bases, leaving 10 bases between them. The CDR3 runs to 13 residues. CDR1 is ENHRY and CDR2 is SYGVKD in the germline V gene.

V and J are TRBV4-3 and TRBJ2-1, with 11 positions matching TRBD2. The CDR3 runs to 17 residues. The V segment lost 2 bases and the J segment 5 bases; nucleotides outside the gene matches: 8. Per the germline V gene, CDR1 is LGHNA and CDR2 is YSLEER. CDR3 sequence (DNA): TGCGCCAGCAGCCAACTGTTTCAGGGACTAGCGGACAATGAGCAGTTCTTC. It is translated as CASSQLFQGLADNEQFF.

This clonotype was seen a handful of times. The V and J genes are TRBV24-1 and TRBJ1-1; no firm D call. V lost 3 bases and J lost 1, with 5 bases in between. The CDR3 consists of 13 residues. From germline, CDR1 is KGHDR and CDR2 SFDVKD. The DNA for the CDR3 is TGTGCCACCAGTGATGGGCCGAACACTGAAGCTTTCTTT. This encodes CATSDGPNTEAFF.

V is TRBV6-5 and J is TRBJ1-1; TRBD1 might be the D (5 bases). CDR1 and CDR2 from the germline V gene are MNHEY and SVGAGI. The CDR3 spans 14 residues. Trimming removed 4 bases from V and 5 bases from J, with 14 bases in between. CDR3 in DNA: TGTGCCAGCAGTTTCGCGGGGGGGGGGACTGAAGCTTTCTTT. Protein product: CASSFAGGGTEAFF.

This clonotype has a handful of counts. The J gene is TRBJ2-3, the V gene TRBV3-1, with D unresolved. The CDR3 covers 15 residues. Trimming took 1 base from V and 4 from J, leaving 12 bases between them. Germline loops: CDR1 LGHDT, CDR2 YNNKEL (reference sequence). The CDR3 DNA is TGTGCCAGCAGCCAAGGATGGACCTTGCCAGATACGCAGTATTTT. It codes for CASSQGWTLPDTQYF.

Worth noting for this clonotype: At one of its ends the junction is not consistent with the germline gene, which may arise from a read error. The CDR3 DNA is TGTGCCAGTAGCATAGGGAATGAGCAGTTCTTC. It encodes CASSIGNEQFF. The gene calls are TRBV19 and TRBJ2-1, with unresolved D. The CDR3 is made up of 11 amino acids. CDR1 is LNHDA, CDR2 SQIVND, per germline (reference sequence).

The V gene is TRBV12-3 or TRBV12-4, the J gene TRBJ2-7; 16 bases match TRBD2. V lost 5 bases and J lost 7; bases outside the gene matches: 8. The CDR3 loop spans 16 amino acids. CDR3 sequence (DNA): TGTGCCAGCAGTCAAGGGACTAGCGGGGGGGCCGGGGAGCAGTACTTC. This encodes CASSQGTSGGAGEQYF.